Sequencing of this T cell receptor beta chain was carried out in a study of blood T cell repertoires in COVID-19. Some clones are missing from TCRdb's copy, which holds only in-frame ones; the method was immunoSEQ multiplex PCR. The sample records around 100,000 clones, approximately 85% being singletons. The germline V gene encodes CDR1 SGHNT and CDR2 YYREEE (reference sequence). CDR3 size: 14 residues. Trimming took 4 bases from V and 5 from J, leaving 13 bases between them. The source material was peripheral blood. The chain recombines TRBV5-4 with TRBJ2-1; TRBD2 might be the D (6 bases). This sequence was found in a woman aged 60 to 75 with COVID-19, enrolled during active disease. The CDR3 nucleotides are TGTGCCAGCAGCGTGGGAGGCAGACACAATGAGCAGTTCTTC. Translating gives CASSVGGRHNEQFF.